This T cell receptor (beta chain) came from a study of identifying expanded T cells in peripheral blood. Study-wide results and limits: Technical replicates showed about 1.1 changed clones; roughly two weeks around 15; four weeks 19.

Turning to this clone: Its matching antigen is unknown.

The protocol was immunoSEQ multiplex PCR, while the TCRdb copy is restricted to in-frame clones and leaves out a portion. This table has about 94,000 clones, 88% appearing once. The trim removed 0 bases at V and 7 bases at J, leaving 13 bases unmatched. Germline CDR1 reads SGDLS; CDR2 reads YYNGEE. The CDR3 extends over 16 amino acids. Collection occurred without any documented infections or immune events in donors. The gene calls are TRBV9 and TRBJ2-7, with 7 bases fitting TRBD2. This TCR derives from a person between 18 and 69 years old in good health. The sample comprised blood. The CDR3 region is CASSVGLAGSPGEQYF. The CDR3 DNA is TGTGCCAGCAGCGTAGGTTTAGCGGGCTCCCCCGGGGAGCAGTACTTC.